One sample yielded the 11 T cell receptor beta chains listed below, sequenced in a study of CD8+ T cells in alopecia areata. RNA was isolated and reverse transcribed to cDNA, the sequencing template. This table comes from immunoSEQ multiplex PCR, and its TCRdb copy is limited to in-frame clones, with some not included. Of hundreds of thousands of clones in the sample, 67% are singletons; the top ten hold around 1.2%. This specimen was CD4+ T cells sorted from blood, taken at week 0. The receptors here all came from a human donor with alopecia areata.

The chain recombines TRBV29-1 with TRBJ2-1, with 10 positions matching TRBD2. Losses at the gene ends were 7 bases for V and 1 base for J; bases not matched to a gene: 4. There are 14 residues in the CDR3. CDR1 and CDR2 from the germline V gene are SQVTM and ANQGSEA. In DNA form, the CDR3 reads TGCAGCGGTGTGGGACTAGCGTCCTACAATGAGCAGTTCTTC. Translating gives CSGVGLASYNEQFF.

V is TRBV5-1 and J is TRBJ2-3; weak D call: TRBD2 (6 bases). Trimming shortened V by 3 bases and J by 3 bases, and 11 bases separated the two germline ends. The CDR3 spans 14 residues. CDR1 SGHRS and CDR2 YFSETQ come from the germline V gene. The CDR3 region has the DNA TGCGCCAGCAGCTGGGGACTGTGGACAGATACGCAGTATTTT. Protein: CASSWGLWTDTQYF.

The chain links TRBV30 to TRBJ1-1; perhaps TRBD1 as D (5 bases). The CDR3 extends over 13 amino acids. CDR1 GTSNPN and CDR2 SVGIG come from the germline V gene (reference sequence). V lost 1 base and J 3 bases, leaving 9 bases between the germline ends. The CDR3 region has the DNA TGTGCCTGGAGTGCAGACAGTTACACTGAAGCTTTCTTT. The encoded protein is CAWSADSYTEAFF.

The chain uses TRBV5-1 and TRBJ2-7; D uncertain. This CDR3 has 11 residues. V gave up 0 bases and J gave up 6 bases, with 4 bases separating them. The germline CDR1 and CDR2 sequences are SGHRS and YFSETQ. The CDR3, as DNA: TGCGCCAGCAGCTTGGCCGGCGAGCAGTACTTC. Protein: CASSLAGEQYF.

V and J are TRBV5-1 and TRBJ1-2, with unresolved D. Germline CDR1 and CDR2: SGHRS and YFSETQ. The V end was cut by 0 bases, the J end by 4 bases, with 7 bases between. CDR3 length: 13 residues. CDR3 coding DNA: TGCGCCAGCAGCTTGGTGGAGCCCTATGGCTACACCTTC. Translated: CASSLVEPYGYTF.

The rearrangement links TRBV6-5 to TRBJ2-7, with TRBD1 as a possible D gene (7 bases). The CDR3 sequence is 15 residues long. CDR1 is MNHEY and CDR2 is SVGAGI in the germline V gene. Trimming took off 4 bases at V and 4 bases at J, with 17 bases between the two ends. CDR3 sequence: CASSSRDSGWYEQYF. As DNA, the CDR3 is TGTGCCAGCAGTTCAAGGGACAGCGGGTGGTACGAGCAGTACTTC.

This CDR3 is CSVVGGGNEQFF. The CDR3 bases are TGCAGCGTTGTAGGAGGGGGCAATGAGCAGTTCTTC. This rearrangement joins TRBV29-1 to TRBJ2-1; D assignment may be TRBD1 or TRBD2 (6 bases each). CDR3 length: 12 amino acids. The V end was cut by 4 bases, the J end by 6 bases, with 10 bases between. Germline lookup yields CDR1 SQVTM and CDR2 ANQGSEA.

Points on this clone: The same CDR3 can be traced to other DNA sequences in this sample. The chain recombines TRBV5-1 with TRBJ2-3, with a possible D match to TRBD2 (5 bases). The germline V gene has CDR1 SGHRS and CDR2 YFSETQ. This CDR3 has 13 residues. V lost 0 bases, J lost 3 bases, and 5 bases lay in between. The CDR3 DNA reads TGCGCCAGCAGCTTGGGGACTACAGATACGCAGTATTTT. Translation gives CASSLGTTDTQYF.

The chain joins TRBV5-6 to TRBJ2-1; 9 bases map to TRBD1. V was clipped by 0 bases and J by 4 bases; unmatched bases: 2. Germline CDR1 and CDR2: SGHDT and YYEEEE. This CDR3 comprises 15 residues. The CDR3 protein is CASSLEDRGYNEQFF. The CDR3 nucleotides read TGTGCCAGCAGCTTGGAGGACAGGGGTTACAATGAGCAGTTCTTC.

The CDR3 is CASRAGHNEQFF. The CDR3 DNA sequence: TGTGCCAGCAGAGCCGGGCACAATGAGCAGTTCTTC. The V call is TRBV27, the J call TRBJ2-1; D not resolved. V was shortened by 6 bases and J by 5 bases, with 8 bases between the two germline ends. CDR3 length: 12 residues. Germline CDR1 MNHEY, CDR2 SMNVEV (reference sequence).

The chain combines TRBV6-5 with TRBJ1-2, with 7 positions matching TRBD1. Trimming cost V 6 bases and J 1 base; bases outside gene matches: 2. This CDR3 is 13 amino acids long. CDR1 MNHEY and CDR2 SVGAGI come from the germline V gene. CDR3 sequence (DNA): TGTGCCAGCAGGGACAGGATTAACTATGGCTACACCTTC. It specifies CASRDRINYGYTF.